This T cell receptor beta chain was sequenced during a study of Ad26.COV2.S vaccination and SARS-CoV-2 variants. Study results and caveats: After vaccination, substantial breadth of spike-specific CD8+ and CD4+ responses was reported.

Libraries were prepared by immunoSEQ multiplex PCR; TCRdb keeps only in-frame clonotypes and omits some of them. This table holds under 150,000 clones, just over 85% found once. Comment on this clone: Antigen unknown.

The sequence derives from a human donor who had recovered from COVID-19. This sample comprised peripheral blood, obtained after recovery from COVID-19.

CDR3 sequence: CASSSRRFSEETQYF. The CDR3 DNA reads as TGTGCCAGCAGCTCCCGACGTTTTAGCGAAGAGACCCAGTACTTC. The chain links TRBV7-8 to TRBJ2-5; a weak D match, TRBD2 (5 bases). The germline V gene has CDR1 SGHVS and CDR2 FQNEAQ. Trimming shortened V by 4 bases and J by 3 bases, and 15 bases separated the two germline ends. This CDR3 region has 15 residues. Filled out from reference TRBV7-8 and TRBJ2-5, the complete variable domain reads GAGVSQSPRYKVAKRGQDVALRCDPISGHVSLFWYQQALGQGPEFLTYFQNEAQLDKSGLPSDRFFAERPEGSVSTLKIQRTQQEDSAVYLCASSSRRFSEETQYFGPGTRLLVL.